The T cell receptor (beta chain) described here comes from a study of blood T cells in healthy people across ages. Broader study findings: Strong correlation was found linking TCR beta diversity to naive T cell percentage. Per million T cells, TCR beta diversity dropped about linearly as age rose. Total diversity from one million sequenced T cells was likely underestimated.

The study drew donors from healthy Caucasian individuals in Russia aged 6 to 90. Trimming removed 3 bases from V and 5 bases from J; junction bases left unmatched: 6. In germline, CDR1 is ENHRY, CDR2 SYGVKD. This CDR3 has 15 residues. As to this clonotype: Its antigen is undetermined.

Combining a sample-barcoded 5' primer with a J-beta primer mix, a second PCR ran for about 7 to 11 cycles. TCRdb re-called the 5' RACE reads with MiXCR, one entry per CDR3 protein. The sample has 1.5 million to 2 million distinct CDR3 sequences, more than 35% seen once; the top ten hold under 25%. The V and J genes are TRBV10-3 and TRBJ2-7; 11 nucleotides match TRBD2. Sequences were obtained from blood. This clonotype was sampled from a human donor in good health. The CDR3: CAISDSGGASDEQYF. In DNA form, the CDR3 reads TGTGCCATCAGTGATAGCGGGGGGGCCTCTGACGAGCAGTACTTC.